This T cell receptor beta chain is drawn from a study of OX40 agonist ivuxolimab in advanced cancers. This clone was recorded only once. TCRdb's table, derived via immunoSEQ multiplex PCR, lists solely in-frame clones and lacks some. Of approximately 79,000 clones listed, over 70% are singletons. Sequences were derived from CD4+ or CD8+ T cells sorted from blood, sampled in a trial of the OX40 agonist ivuxolimab. The clonotype was recovered from an adult with an advanced solid tumor such as melanoma, head and neck, liver or kidney cancer.

The CDR3: CASSIGGSGRAVRNEQFF. CDR3 DNA sequence: TGTGCCAGTAGTATAGGGGGTAGCGGGAGGGCCGTGCGCAATGAGCAGTTCTTC. This rearrangement joins TRBV19 to TRBJ2-1; 11 nucleotides agree with TRBD2. Unmatched junction bases numbered 11, after V lost 1 base and J lost 6 bases. Germline V gene data show CDR1 as LNHDA and CDR2 as SQIVND (reference sequence). CDR3 size: 18 residues.